This TCR beta chain appears in the sequencing data of a study of cytomegalovirus exposure and HLA in healthy donors. General study points: Whilst most TCR sequences proved rare, a subset of public TCRs occurred across many donors. The tendency of first-cohort TCR clusters to co-occur in the approximately 120 validation repertoires was identified by a subsequent analysis.

The CDR3 totals 17 residues. Germline CDR1 MNHEY, CDR2 SMNVEV (reference sequence). The junction had 11 bases not matched to a gene; V was cut back by 6 bases and J by 5 bases. Measured with immunoSEQ multiplex PCR; TCRdb has only the in-frame clones, and not every one. Counted here are 150,000 to 200,000 clones, almost 85% occurring once; the ten biggest clones make up around 9.6%. Concerning this clone: Its antigen is currently unknown.

Material for sequencing was PBMCs. This chain uses TRBV27 with TRBJ2-2; TRBD1 agrees at 11 bases. This sequence originates from a man aged 30 to 39 in good health and CMV-seropositive. Here the CDR3 reads CASRHNSGTGGTGELFF. The CDR3 bases are TGTGCCAGCAGACATAATTCCGGGACAGGGGGTACCGGGGAGCTGTTTTTT.